What follows are 5 T cell receptor beta chains derived from one specimen sequenced in a study of blood T cells in healthy people across ages. A second PCR of roughly 7 to 11 cycles used a sample-barcoded 5' primer and a J-beta primer mix. TCRdb re-derived calls from the 5' RACE reads in MiXCR, one entry per CDR3 protein. This sample has around 400,000 distinct CDR3 sequences; more than 45% occur once, and the top ten carry 45% to 65%. Source material: blood. These receptors originate from a man aged 55 to 70 in good health.

The chain carries TRBV6-5 and TRBJ2-5, with 10 nucleotides matching TRBD2. This CDR3 spans 16 amino acids. V lost 4 bases to trimming and J lost 10 bases; unmatched junction nucleotides: 15. Germline V CDR1 and CDR2: MNHEY, SVGAGI. The CDR3 DNA reads as TGTGCCAGCAGTTTGACTAGCGGGTCGGGCATGGGTGACCAGTACTTC. Protein product: CASSLTSGSGMGDQYF.

This clonotype was recorded a few times. The chain joins TRBV29-1 to TRBJ2-3; 7 bases are a match to TRBD2. With 0 bases clipped from V and 3 bases from J, the junction kept 12 bases outside the gene matches. Germline CDR1 SQVTM, CDR2 ANQGSEA. CDR3 length: 17 residues. Written as DNA, the CDR3 is TGCAGCGTTGAAGATCTCGGCGGGAGAGGAATAACAGATACGCAGTATTTT. This codes for CSVEDLGGRGITDTQYF.

The chain links TRBV12-3 or TRBV12-4 to TRBJ2-1, with D perhaps TRBD1 or TRBD2 (7 bases each). V dropped 5 bases and J dropped 5 bases, with 16 bases sitting between them. The CDR3 length is 15 residues. The DNA for the CDR3 is TGTGCCAGCAGTCCCCAGGGGGAGGGAAACAATGAGCAGTTCTTC. This codes for CASSPQGEGNNEQFF.

This chain links TRBV28 with TRBJ2-3, with 12 bases that match TRBD2. The CDR3 totals 19 residues. Germline trimming cut 6 bases from V and 4 bases from J; bases unmatched to any gene: 17. Germline CDR1 is MDHEN and CDR2 is SYDVKM. CDR3: CASSFGWLAGGPSADTQYF. DNA of the CDR3: TGTGCCAGCAGCTTCGGGTGGCTAGCGGGAGGGCCCTCTGCAGATACGCAGTATTTT.

The chain's CDR3 is CASSLGRGQEGTQYF. For the CDR3, the DNA is TGTGCCAGCAGCTTAGGGCGGGGCCAAGAAGGGACCCAGTACTTC. The rearrangement uses TRBV7-2 and TRBJ2-5; TRBD2 might be the D (6 bases). The CDR3 loop spans 15 amino acids. Per germline, CDR1 SGHTA and CDR2 FQGNSA. Trimming cost V 1 base and J 7 bases, with 16 bases left between them.